What follows is one TCR beta chain and its context. Germline CDR1 reads SGHDT; CDR2 reads YYEEEE. The ends were cut back, 6 bases at V and 6 bases at J, with 16 bases in the middle. CDR3 length: 14 amino acids. The entry originates in a study of T cell changes during pregnancy in multiple sclerosis. Assay used: immunoSEQ multiplex PCR; TCRdb lists only in-frame clones, some missing. The sample has tens of thousands of clones, about 92% seen once. The TCR sequence derives from a female donor with multiple sclerosis, enrolled in a pregnancy study. The specimen comprised peripheral blood, sampled in the second trimester of pregnancy. The chain couples TRBV5-6 to TRBJ1-3; D is undetermined. The CDR3: CASNLQRKQNTIYF. Written as DNA, the CDR3 is TGTGCCAGCAACCTGCAACGAAAACAAAACACCATATATTTT. Together with reference TRBV5-6 and TRBJ1-3, the CDR3 gives the full variable domain: DAGVTQSPTHLIKTRGQQVTLRCSPKSGHDTVSWYQQALGQGPQFIFQYYEEEERQRGNFPDRFSGHQFPNYSSELNVNALLLGDSALYLCASNLQRKQNTIYFGEGSWLTVV.